Listed here is a single T cell receptor beta chain. Its target is not known. The data belong to a study of cytomegalovirus exposure and HLA in healthy donors. The study's findings and limits: A later analysis linked a missense variant in DCLRE1C to the trimming of TCR beta V and J genes. Reports described diagnosis of cytomegalovirus status by the classifier as highly specific and sensitive. In presence/absence analyses, roughly uniform sequencing depth across donors was assumed.

The CDR3 spans 15 residues. V lost 3 bases to trimming and J lost 0 bases, with 6 bases between them. CDR1 is LGHNA, CDR2 YSLEER, per germline. Vbeta (60) and Jbeta (13) primers were used in the PCR. TCRdb keeps only in-frame clones here, not all; method: immunoSEQ multiplex PCR. The sample shows about 160,000 clones, and roughly 1.3% sits with its ten largest clones. Nominal health characterized the donors when sampled, though unrecorded immune exposures were likely. This chain uses TRBV4-3 with TRBJ2-6; D not resolved. The receptor's source is a woman aged 55-75 years in good health and CMV-seronegative. The source material was PBMCs. CDR3 region: CASSHYYSGANVLTF. CDR3 coding DNA: TGCGCCAGCAGCCACTATTACTCTGGGGCCAACGTCCTGACTTTC.